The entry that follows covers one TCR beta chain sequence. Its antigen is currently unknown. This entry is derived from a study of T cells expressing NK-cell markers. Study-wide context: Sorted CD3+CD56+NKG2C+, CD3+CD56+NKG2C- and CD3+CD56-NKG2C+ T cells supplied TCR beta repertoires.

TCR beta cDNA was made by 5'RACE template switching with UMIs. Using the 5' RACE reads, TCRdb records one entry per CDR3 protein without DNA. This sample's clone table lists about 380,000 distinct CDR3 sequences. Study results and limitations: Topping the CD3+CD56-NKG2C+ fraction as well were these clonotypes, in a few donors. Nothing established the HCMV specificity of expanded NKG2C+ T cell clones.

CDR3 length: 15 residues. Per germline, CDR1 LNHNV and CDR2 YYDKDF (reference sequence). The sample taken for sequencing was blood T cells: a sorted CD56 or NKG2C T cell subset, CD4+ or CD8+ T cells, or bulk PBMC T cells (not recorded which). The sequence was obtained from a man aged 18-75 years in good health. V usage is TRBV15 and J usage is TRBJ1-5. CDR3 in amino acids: CATSRVRDRNQPQHF.